This TCR beta chain appears in the sequencing data of a study of blood T cell repertoires in COVID-19 (dated by TCRdb to between 2020 and 2021). Background on the whole study: Samples covering the acute and convalescent phases of COVID-19 were provided by collaborators in the United States, Italy and Spain. The prospective study material was composed of cDNA or gDNA derived from T cells, B-cell-depleted T cells, or PBMCs. Subjects who had been exposed to COVID-19, were actively infected with it, or had recovered from it provided the deeply sampled blood TCRbeta repertoires that made up the dataset. The repertoires were released in a freely available public database meant as a resource for research on the immune response to SARS-CoV-2. The samples were drawn from the first 160 participants of the ongoing ImmuneRACE study and from over 950 subjects provided by 6 global collaborators. A de-identified subject ID, COVID-19 status, age in years and sex were almost always included in the sample metadata. Where HLA class I and class II types were available, the types were taken from metadata supplied by the sample provider, not from assay-based typing. Study-wide conclusions, independent of this receptor: How much clinical and demographic metadata was included differed by source and by participant, and the metadata was provided uncurated.

Trimming takes 6 bases from V and 10 bases from J, and the germline ends sit 15 bases apart. The CDR3 numbers 12 residues from cysteine through phenylalanine. This entry keeps only the CDR3 DNA: 36 bases, framed from base 1. The CDR1 and CDR2 encoded by the germline V gene (reference sequence) are MNHEY and SMNVEV. On this clone: Its binding antigen is unknown. No much larger clonotype is one base removed from it; base qualities were not supplied.

TCRbeta CDR3 regions were amplified from genomic DNA by means of the immunoSEQ Assay, a bias-controlled multiplex PCR. Per the source publication's procedure: Nucleated cell counts per sample were estimated from amplification of reference gene primers within the assay. To quantify the absolute abundance of each unique TCRbeta CDR3 rearrangement, sequence reads were collapsed and filtered. For each sample, productive Simpson clonality was calculated by taking the square root of Simpson's diversity index across productive rearrangements. What TCRdb holds here is the immuneACCESS table cut down to in-frame rearrangements. Part of the clones is not present; checked against another copy, under half of the missing clones reflect an unresolved V gene, and the others are unexplained. That table gives V, J and clone size, and the DNA gave D and trimming. The sample data list more than 95,000 clones, and approximately 80% of these were observed just once. The ten largest clones capture 2.5% to 3.5% of the sample.

Each collaborating institution followed its own protocols to collect whole blood in K2EDTA tubes. For TCRbeta analysis, collaborator samples were shipped as frozen whole blood, as isolated PBMCs, or as DNA extracted from either sample type. The sample consisted of peripheral blood. The receptor was derived from a woman aged 80 or over with active or convalescent COVID-19. This receptor chain uses TRBV27 and TRBJ2-5; D gene: possibly TRBD1, on 6 matching bases. The DNA is as follows: TGTGCCAGCAGCCACGGACAGTCGGACCAGTACTTC. Protein translation: CASSHGQSDQYF.